This TCR beta chain was observed in a study of human T cells and chemical hapten exposure. Within the library, unique molecular identifiers were attached to each individual cDNA molecule. In the authors' methods: From approximately 20,000 to 700,000 TCRs were found per sample, with a median of roughly 89,000. TCRdb passed the RACE reads through MiXCR, listing each CDR3 protein once. In this record, the V and J calls reflect TCRdb's handling and not the investigators' own analysis. The table has around 45,000 distinct CDR3 sequences, 4% to 4.5% seen once. Time point of the sample: healthy volunteer bleed at 2 weeks. Researchers extracted total RNA from unfractionated whole blood. Trimming left V 7 bases short and J 4 bases short, with 20 bases between. This CDR3 is 15 amino acids long. Germline V gene data show CDR1 as MDHEN and CDR2 as SYDVKM.

The chain links TRBV28 to TRBJ2-7, with D perhaps TRBD1 or TRBD2 (6 bases each). The sample comprised whole blood. The sequence derives from a human donor in good health. Some clones in this sample may be carry-over from other donors' samples. The CDR3 loop is CASNPAPGGQYEQYF. In DNA, the CDR3 is TGTGCCAGCAATCCCGCTCCCGGGGGCCAATACGAGCAGTACTTC.